The sequence of this T cell receptor beta chain was determined in a study of technical replicates of blood from a few donors. The table came from immunoSEQ multiplex PCR; TCRdb's copy has only in-frame clones and leaves some out. The sample yields around 70,000 clones, approximately 94% seen once. Germline CDR1 reads MNHNS; CDR2 reads SASEGT. Germline trimming cut 5 bases from V and 4 bases from J; bases unmatched to any gene: 7. The CDR3 is 14 residues long. The gene calls are TRBV6-1 and TRBJ2-7; 8 bases align to TRBD1. Sequencing was performed on T cells isolated from PBMCs. This TCR was sampled from a human donor in good health. CDR3 DNA sequence: TGTGCCAGCAGTCCACGGACAGGGCAATACGAGCAGTACTTC. Its translation: CASSPRTGQYEQYF.